These T cell receptor beta chains were read from a single sample in a study of vaccination and CD4 T cells after COVID-19. Antigens for these TCRs are unknown. Using its own MiXCR run on the PCR reads, TCRdb lists one record per CDR3 protein. Altogether roughly 13,000 distinct CDR3 sequences are present, under 75% being singletons, with the ten largest covering about 15%. The sample taken for sequencing was CD4+ T cells from blood, cultured in vitro. These TCRs come from a human donor who had recovered from COVID-19. Both conserved end residues are part of each CDR3. D genes are given only for firm matches. Rows may omit the clone size; those that give it use once, few, many or a size class.

v_gene: TRBV5-4; j_gene: TRBJ1-2; abundance: .; d_gene: TRBD1; CDR3nt: TGTGCCAGCAGCTTGGGGACAGGGGATGGCTACACCTTC; CDR3aa: CASSLGTGDGYTF
v_gene: TRBV6-5; j_gene: TRBJ2-1; abundance: .; d_gene: .; CDR3nt: TGTGCCAGCAGTTACTACCCCTCGCGGTTGGGGAAGGAGCAGTTCTTC; CDR3aa: CASSYYPSRLGKEQFF
v_gene: TRBV28; j_gene: TRBJ2-2; abundance: .; d_gene: TRBD2; CDR3nt: TGTGCCAGCAGTCCCGACCGACAGGGGTCTCTAGCGGGAGGCACCGGGGAGCTGTTTTTT; CDR3aa: CASSPDRQGSLAGGTGELFF
v_gene: TRBV28; j_gene: TRBJ1-2; abundance: .; d_gene: TRBD1; CDR3nt: TGTGCCGGCAGTACGCAGGGACAGGGCAACTATGGCTACACCTTC; CDR3aa: CAGSTQGQGNYGYTF
v_gene: TRBV27; j_gene: TRBJ2-3; abundance: few; d_gene: TRBD1; CDR3nt: TGTGCCAGCAGTGACTGGGACAGGCGATTCACAGATACGCAGTATTTT; CDR3aa: CASSDWDRRFTDTQYF
v_gene: TRBV6-1; j_gene: TRBJ1-1; abundance: .; d_gene: .; CDR3nt: TGTGCCAGCAGAACCCCACAAAACACTGAAGCTTTCTTT; CDR3aa: CASRTPQNTEAFF
v_gene: TRBV9; j_gene: TRBJ2-6; abundance: .; d_gene: .; CDR3nt: TGTGCCAGCAGCCCTGAGTGGGCCAACGTCCTGACTTTC; CDR3aa: CASSPEWANVLTF
v_gene: TRBV20-1; j_gene: TRBJ1-1; abundance: .; d_gene: .; CDR3nt: TGCAGTGCTAGCCGGGGGGCCTGGACTGAAGCTTTCTTT; CDR3aa: CSASRGAWTEAFF
v_gene: TRBV9; j_gene: TRBJ1-5; abundance: .; d_gene: TRBD1; CDR3nt: TGTGCCAGCGGACCCCGGGACAGAAATCAGCCCCAGCATTTT; CDR3aa: CASGPRDRNQPQHF
v_gene: TRBV7-6; j_gene: TRBJ1-5; abundance: .; d_gene: .; CDR3nt: TGTGCCAGCAGCTGGGACGGCAATCAGCCCCAGCATTTT; CDR3aa: CASSWDGNQPQHF
v_gene: TRBV28; j_gene: TRBJ1-6; abundance: few; d_gene: TRBD1; CDR3nt: TGTGCCAGCAGCCTCCTTCCCGGGACAGGAAATTCACCCCTCCACTTT; CDR3aa: CASSLLPGTGNSPLHF
v_gene: TRBV6-1; j_gene: TRBJ2-7; abundance: .; d_gene: TRBD1; CDR3nt: TGTGCCAGCGGCAAAACGGGACAGAATCGCGAGCAGTACTTC; CDR3aa: CASGKTGQNREQYF
v_gene: TRBV20-1; j_gene: TRBJ1-2; abundance: .; d_gene: .; CDR3nt: TGCAGTGCGGGCCGGGACTATGGCTACACCTTC; CDR3aa: CSAGRDYGYTF
v_gene: TRBV6-1; j_gene: TRBJ2-3; abundance: few; d_gene: .; CDR3nt: TGTGCCAGCGTTCGGGCATTTGATAGAGATACGCAGTATTTT; CDR3aa: CASVRAFDRDTQYF
v_gene: TRBV12-3/TRBV12-4; j_gene: TRBJ1-2; abundance: .; d_gene: .; CDR3nt: TGTGCCAGCAGTTTGAGTGGGATCTATGGCTACACCTTC; CDR3aa: CASSLSGIYGYTF
v_gene: TRBV7-9; j_gene: TRBJ2-5; abundance: few; d_gene: .; CDR3nt: TGTGCCAGCAGCTTAGCCACGGGTCAAGAGACCCAGTACTTC; CDR3aa: CASSLATGQETQYF
v_gene: TRBV20-1; j_gene: TRBJ2-7; abundance: once; d_gene: TRBD2; CDR3nt: TGCAGTGCTTCCGGGACTACCCCCTACGAGCAGTACTTC; CDR3aa: CSASGTTPYEQYF